This entry lists 3 T cell receptor beta chains sequenced from one sample in a study of technical replicates of blood from four donors. Sequencing used immunoSEQ multiplex PCR; TCRdb keeps in-frame clones, though not all of them. The repertoire has about 62,000 clones, around nine tenths of them found once; the top ten carry more than 4%. Source material: PBMCs. These TCRs come from a human donor in good health. Some clones in this sample may be carry-over from other donors' samples.

The V and J genes are TRBV7-2 and TRBJ1-6; 7 bases are a match to TRBD1. J lost 6 bases, V lost 2 bases, and 1 base had no gene match. CDR3 length: 14 amino acids. The germline CDR1 and CDR2 sequences are SGHTA and FQGNSA. CDR3 loop: CASSLSGGNSPLHF. CDR3 nucleotide sequence: TGTGCCAGCAGCTTATCAGGGGGTAATTCACCCCTCCACTTT.

The chain recombines TRBV6-6 with TRBJ2-7, with 7 bases identical to TRBD1. J was trimmed by 4 bases and V by 7 bases; bases with no gene match: 10. The CDR3 is 14 amino acids. Germline values: CDR1 MNHNY, CDR2 SVGAGI (reference sequence). The CDR3 is CASTPGTAKYEQYF. The CDR3 DNA follows: TGTGCCAGCACCCCGGGGACAGCGAAATACGAGCAGTACTTC.

Turning to this clone: This sample includes further DNA sequences coding for the same CDR3. The chain links TRBV5-1 to TRBJ2-5, with unresolved D. V was trimmed by 4 bases and J by 2 bases, leaving 3 bases between them. The CDR3 totals 11 residues. The germline CDR1 and CDR2 sequences are SGHRS and YFSETQ. The CDR3 DNA reads TGCGCCAGCAGCCTACAAGAGACCCAGTACTTC. The encoded protein is CASSLQETQYF. Supplemented by reference TRBV5-1 and TRBJ2-5, the full variable domain reads KAGVTQTPRYLIKTRGQQVTLSCSPISGHRSVSWYQQTPGQGLQFLFEYFSETQRNKGNFPGRFSGRQFSNSRSEMNVSTLELGDSALYLCASSLQETQYFGPGTRLLVL.